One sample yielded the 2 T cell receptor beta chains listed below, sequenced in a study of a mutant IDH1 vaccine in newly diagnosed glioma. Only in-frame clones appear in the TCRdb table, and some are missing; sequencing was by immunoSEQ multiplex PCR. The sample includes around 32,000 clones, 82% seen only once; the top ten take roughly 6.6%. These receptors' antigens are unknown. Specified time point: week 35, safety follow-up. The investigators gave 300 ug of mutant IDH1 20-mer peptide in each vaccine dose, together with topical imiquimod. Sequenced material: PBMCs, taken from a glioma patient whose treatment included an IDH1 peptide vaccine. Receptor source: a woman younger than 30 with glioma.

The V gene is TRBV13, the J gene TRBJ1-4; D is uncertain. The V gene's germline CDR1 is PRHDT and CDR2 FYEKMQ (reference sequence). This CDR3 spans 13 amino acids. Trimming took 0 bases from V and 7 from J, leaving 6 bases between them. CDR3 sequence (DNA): TGTGCCAGCAGCTTAGGTGGTACTGAAAAACTGTTTTTT. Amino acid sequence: CASSLGGTEKLFF.

The CDR3 protein is CAISPQRGRDHSYEQYF. CDR3 DNA sequence: TGTGCCATCAGTCCCCAGCGGGGGAGGGACCATTCCTACGAGCAGTACTTC. The V gene is TRBV10-3, the J gene TRBJ2-7, with TRBD2 matching 8 bases. The V gene's germline CDR1 is ENHRY and CDR2 SYGVKD. After removal of 5 bases from V and 1 base from J, the junction contained 13 bases not matched to a gene. This CDR3 is built from 17 residues.